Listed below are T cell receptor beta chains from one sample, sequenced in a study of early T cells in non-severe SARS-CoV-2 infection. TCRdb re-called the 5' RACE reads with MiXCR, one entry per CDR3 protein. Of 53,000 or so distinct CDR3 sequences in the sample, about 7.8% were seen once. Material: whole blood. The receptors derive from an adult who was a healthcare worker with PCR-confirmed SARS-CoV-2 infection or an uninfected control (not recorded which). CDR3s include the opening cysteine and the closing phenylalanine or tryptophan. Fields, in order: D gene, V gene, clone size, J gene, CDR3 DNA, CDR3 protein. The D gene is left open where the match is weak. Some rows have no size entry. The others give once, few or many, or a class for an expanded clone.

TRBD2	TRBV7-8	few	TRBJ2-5	TGTGCCAGCAGCTTAGTTCTAGCGGGGAGGCAAGAGACCCAGTACTTC	CASSLVLAGRQETQYF
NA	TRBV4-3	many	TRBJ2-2	TGCGCTAGCAGTGCCGGGACGAACACCGGGGAGCTGTTTTTT	CASSAGTNTGELFF
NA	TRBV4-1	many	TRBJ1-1	TGCGCCAGCAGCCAACAACCGGTTCTCATGAACACTGAAGCTTTCTTT	CASSQQPVLMNTEAFF
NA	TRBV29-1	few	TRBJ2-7	TGCAGCGTTGAAAGGGACTCCTACGAGCAGTACTTC	CSVERDSYEQYF
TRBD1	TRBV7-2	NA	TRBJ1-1	TGTGCCAGCAGCTCCGGGACAGGGATTTCGGCTTTCTTT	CASSSGTGISAFF
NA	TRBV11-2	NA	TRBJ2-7	TGTGCCAGCAGCTTAGATCGGGGCCACGAGCAGTACTTC	CASSLDRGHEQYF
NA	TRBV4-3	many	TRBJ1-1	TGCGCCAGCAGCCTCCATCGCGGGGCTGGCACTGAAGCTTTCTTT	CASSLHRGAGTEAFF
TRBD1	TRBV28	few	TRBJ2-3	TGTGCCAGCAGTTTAGACAGGGAGAAGAGCACAGATACGCAGTATTTT	CASSLDREKSTDTQYF
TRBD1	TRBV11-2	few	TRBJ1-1	TGTGCCAGCAGCTCGCGGACAGGAGTGAACACTGAAGCTTTCTTT	CASSSRTGVNTEAFF
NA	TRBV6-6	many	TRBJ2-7	TGTGCCAGCCGTGAGGCAGGCATCTTTTCCTACGAGCAGTACTTC	CASREAGIFSYEQYF
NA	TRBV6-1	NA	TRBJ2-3	TGTGCCAGCAGTGAGTCAGGGAAGGATACGCAGTATTTT	CASSESGKDTQYF
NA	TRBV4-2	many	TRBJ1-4	TGTGCCAGCGCAGGGGACGAAGAAAAACTGTTTTTT	CASAGDEEKLFF
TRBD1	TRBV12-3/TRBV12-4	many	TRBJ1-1	TGTGCCAGCAGTTTAGAGGGGGCGAAGAGCACTGAAGCTTTCTTT	CASSLEGAKSTEAFF
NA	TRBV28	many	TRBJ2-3	TGTGCCAGCAGTCTAGGGGGCGGGGGAGATACGCAGTATTTT	CASSLGGGGDTQYF
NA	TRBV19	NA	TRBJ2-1	TGTGCCAGTAGTGCGGATTACTCCTACAATGAGCAGTTCTTC	CASSADYSYNEQFF
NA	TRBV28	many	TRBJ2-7	TGTGCCAGCAGTCCCCGGGTCCGCTACTACGAGCAGTACTTC	CASSPRVRYYEQYF